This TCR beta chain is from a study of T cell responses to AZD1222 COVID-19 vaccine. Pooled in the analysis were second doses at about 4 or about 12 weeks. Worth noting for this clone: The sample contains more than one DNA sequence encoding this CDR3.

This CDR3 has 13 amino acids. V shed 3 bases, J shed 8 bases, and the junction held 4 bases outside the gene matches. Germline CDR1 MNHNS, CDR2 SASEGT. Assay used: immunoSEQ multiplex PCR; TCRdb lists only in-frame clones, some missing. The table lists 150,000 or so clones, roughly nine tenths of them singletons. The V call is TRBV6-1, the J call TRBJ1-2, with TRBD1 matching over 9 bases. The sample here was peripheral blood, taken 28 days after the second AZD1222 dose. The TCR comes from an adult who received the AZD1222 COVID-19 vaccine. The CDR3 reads CASSDRDRAGYTF. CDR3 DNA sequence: TGTGCCAGCAGTGACCGGGACAGGGCGGGCTACACCTTC.